This T cell receptor beta chain was observed in a study of shared clonotypes between healthy human individuals. Trimming took 3 bases from V and 1 from J, leaving 6 bases between them. Per germline, CDR1 KGHSH and CDR2 LQKENI. The CDR3 is 14 residues long. Study-level results: Generation probabilities of non-shared clonotypes were lower (relative to those shared by all four donors).

Details on this clone: The target antigen is unknown.

Here immunoSEQ multiplex PCR was the method, and the copy in TCRdb shows in-frame clones only, minus some. The sample yields more than 2 million clones, roughly 96% seen once. The chain carries TRBV18 and TRBJ2-2; D uncertain. The sequenced material came from naive CD4+ T cells sorted from blood. Sample subset: CD45RA+ positively selected. The origin of this receptor is a man between 18 and 29 years old in good health. The DNA for the CDR3 is TGTGCCAGCTCACCGATTGGGAACACCGGGGAGCTGTTTTTT. This encodes CASSPIGNTGELFF.